This T cell receptor beta chain derives from a study of blood T cell repertoires in COVID-19. Overall study: PBMCs, B-cell-depleted T cells, or T cells provided the cDNA or gDNA that made up the material.

Participant-reported clinical history was the basis for cohort assignment. Trimming pared 1 base from V and 0 bases from J, leaving 4 bases between. The CDR3 contains 13 residues. CDR1 is SGHRS, CDR2 YFSETQ, per germline. Sequencing was performed with immunoSEQ multiplex PCR; in TCRdb, only in-frame clones are kept and a portion is missing. Counted here are 150,000 to 200,000 clones, 87% occurring once; the ten biggest clones make up 7% to 8%. This chain links TRBV5-1 with TRBJ2-5; D not certain. The sequence derives from a woman between 50 and 59 years old who had recovered from COVID-19. Sequenced sample: PBMCs or T cells enriched from blood (not recorded which). DNA of the CDR3: TGCGCCAGCAGCTTGCTGTACCAAGAGACCCAGTACTTC. Protein: CASSLLYQETQYF.